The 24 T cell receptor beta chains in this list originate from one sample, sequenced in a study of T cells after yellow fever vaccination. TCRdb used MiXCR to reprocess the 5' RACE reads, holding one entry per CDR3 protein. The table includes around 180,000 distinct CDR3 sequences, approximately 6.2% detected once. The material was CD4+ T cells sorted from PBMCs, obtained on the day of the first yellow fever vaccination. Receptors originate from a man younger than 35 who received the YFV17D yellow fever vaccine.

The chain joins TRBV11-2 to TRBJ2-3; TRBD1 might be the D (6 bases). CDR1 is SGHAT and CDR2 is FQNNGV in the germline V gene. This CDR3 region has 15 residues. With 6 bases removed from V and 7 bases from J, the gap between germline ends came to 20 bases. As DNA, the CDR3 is TGTGCCAGCAGAACGATCCAGGGGCGCTTGTATACGCAGTATTTT. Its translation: CASRTIQGRLYTQYF. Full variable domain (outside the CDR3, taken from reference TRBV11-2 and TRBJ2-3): EAGVAQSPRYKIIEKRQSVAFWCNPISGHATLYWYQQILGQGPKLLIQFQNNGVVDDSQLPKDRFSAERLKGVDSTLKIQPAKLEDSAVYLCASRTIQGRLYTQYFGPGTRLTVL.

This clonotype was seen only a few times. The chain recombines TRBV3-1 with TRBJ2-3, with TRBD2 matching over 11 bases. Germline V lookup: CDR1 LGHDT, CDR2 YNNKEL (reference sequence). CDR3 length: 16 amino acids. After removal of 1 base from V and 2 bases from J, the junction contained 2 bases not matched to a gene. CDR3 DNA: TGTGCCAGCAGCCAAGCTAGCGGGGGGTTCACAGATACGCAGTATTTT. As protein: CASSQASGGFTDTQYF.

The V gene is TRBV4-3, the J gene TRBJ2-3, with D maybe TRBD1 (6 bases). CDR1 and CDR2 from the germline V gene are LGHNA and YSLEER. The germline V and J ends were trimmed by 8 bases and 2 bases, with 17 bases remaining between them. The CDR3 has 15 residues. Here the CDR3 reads CASSRLQGFTDTQYF. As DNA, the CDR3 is TGCGCCAGCTCGCGCTTACAGGGATTCACAGATACGCAGTATTTT.

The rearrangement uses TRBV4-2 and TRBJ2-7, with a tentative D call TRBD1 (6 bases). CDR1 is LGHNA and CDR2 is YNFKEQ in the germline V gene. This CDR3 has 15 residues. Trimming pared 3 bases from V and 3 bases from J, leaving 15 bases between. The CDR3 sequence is CASSQVRTVGYEQYV. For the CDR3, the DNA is TGTGCCAGCAGCCAGGTTCGGACAGTAGGCTACGAGCAGTACGTC.

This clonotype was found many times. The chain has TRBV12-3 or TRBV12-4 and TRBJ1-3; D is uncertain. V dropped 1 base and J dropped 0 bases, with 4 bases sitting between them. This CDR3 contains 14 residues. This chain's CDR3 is CASSLGTSGNTIYF. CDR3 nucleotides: TGTGCCAGCAGTTTAGGCACCTCTGGAAACACCATATATTTT.

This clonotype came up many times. This CDR3 reads CASSQGGQETQYF. For the CDR3, the DNA is TGTGCCAGCAGCCAGGGGGGCCAAGAGACCCAGTACTTC. V usage is TRBV3-1 and J usage is TRBJ2-5; a possible D gene is TRBD2 (6 bases). The germline V gene encodes CDR1 LGHDT and CDR2 YNNKEL (reference sequence). V was clipped by 3 bases and J by 1 base, with 6 bases between them. The length of the CDR3 is 13 residues.

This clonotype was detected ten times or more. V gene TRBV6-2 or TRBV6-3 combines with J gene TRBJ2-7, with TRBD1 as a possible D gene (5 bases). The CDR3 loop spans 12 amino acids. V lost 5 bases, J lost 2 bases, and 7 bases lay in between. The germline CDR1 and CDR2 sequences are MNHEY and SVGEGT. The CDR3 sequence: CASSRQTYEQYF. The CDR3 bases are TGTGCCAGCAGTCGACAGACCTACGAGCAGTACTTC.

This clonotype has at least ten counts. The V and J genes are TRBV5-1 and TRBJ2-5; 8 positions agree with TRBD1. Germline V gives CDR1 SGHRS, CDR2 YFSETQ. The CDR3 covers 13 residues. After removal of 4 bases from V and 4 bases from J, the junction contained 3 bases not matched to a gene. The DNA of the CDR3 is TGCGCCAGCAGCGGACAGGGTTCAGAGACCCAGTACTTC. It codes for CASSGQGSETQYF.

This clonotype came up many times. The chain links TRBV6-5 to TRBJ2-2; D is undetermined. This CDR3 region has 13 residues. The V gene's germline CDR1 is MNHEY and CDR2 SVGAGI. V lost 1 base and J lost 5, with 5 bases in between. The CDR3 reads CASSYWGTGELFF. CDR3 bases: TGTGCCAGCAGTTACTGGGGAACCGGGGAGCTGTTTTTT.

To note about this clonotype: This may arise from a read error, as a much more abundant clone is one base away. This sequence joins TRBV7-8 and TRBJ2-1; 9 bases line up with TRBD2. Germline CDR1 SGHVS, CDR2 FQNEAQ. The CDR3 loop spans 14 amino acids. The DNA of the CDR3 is TGTGCCAGCAGCCTAGCGGGGCGGCTCAGGGAGCAGTTCTTC. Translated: CASSLAGRLREQFF.

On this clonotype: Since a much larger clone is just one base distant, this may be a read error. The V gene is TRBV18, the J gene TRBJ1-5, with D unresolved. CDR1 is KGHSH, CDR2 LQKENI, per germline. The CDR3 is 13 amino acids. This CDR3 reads CASSPEANHPQHF. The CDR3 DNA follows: TGTGCCAGCTCACCGGAGGCGAATCACCCCCAGCATTTT.

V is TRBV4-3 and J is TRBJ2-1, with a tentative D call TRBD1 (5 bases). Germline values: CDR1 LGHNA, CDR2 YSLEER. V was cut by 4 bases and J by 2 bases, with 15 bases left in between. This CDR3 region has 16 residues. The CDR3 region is CASSREGHQTYNEQFF. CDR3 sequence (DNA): TGCGCCAGCAGCCGGGAAGGACACCAGACCTACAATGAGCAGTTCTTC.

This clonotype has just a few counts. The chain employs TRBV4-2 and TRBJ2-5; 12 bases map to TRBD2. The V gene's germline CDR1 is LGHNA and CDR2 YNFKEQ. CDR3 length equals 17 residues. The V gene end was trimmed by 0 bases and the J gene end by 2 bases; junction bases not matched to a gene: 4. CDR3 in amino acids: CASSQDGLAGKQETQYF. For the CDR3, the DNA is TGTGCCAGCAGCCAAGACGGACTAGCGGGGAAACAAGAGACCCAGTACTTC.

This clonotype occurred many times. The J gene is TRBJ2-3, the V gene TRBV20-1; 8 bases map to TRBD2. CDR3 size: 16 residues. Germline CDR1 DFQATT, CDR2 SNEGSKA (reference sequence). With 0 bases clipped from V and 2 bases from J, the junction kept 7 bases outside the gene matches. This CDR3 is CSARDPAGANTDTQYF. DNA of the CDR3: TGCAGTGCTAGAGACCCAGCGGGGGCAAACACAGATACGCAGTATTTT.

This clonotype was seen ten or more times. CDR3 sequence reads: CASQQGNEQFF. The CDR3 DNA is TGTGCCAGCCAACAGGGAAATGAGCAGTTCTTC. This chain links TRBV5-4 with TRBJ2-1, with D possibly TRBD1 on 6 matching bases. V was clipped by 7 bases and J by 7 bases, with 9 bases between them. The CDR3 totals 11 residues. The germline V gene has CDR1 SGHNT and CDR2 YYREEE (reference sequence).

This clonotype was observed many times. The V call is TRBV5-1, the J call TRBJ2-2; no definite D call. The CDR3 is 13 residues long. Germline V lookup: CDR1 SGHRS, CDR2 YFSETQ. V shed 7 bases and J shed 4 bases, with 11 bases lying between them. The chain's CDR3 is CASGSGSTGELFF. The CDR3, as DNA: TGCGCCAGCGGATCCGGCTCCACCGGGGAGCTGTTTTTT.

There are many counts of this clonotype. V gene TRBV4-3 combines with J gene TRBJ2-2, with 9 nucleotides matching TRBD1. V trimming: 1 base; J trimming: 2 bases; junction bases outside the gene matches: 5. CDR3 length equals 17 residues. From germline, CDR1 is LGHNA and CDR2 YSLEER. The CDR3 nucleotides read TGCGCCAGCAGCCAAGGAACAGGGGGCGCAAACACCGGGGAGCTGTTTTTT. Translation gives CASSQGTGGANTGELFF.

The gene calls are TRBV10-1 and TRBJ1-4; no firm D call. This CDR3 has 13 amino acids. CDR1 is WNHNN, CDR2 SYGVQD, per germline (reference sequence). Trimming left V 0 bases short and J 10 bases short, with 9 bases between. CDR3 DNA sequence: TGCGCCAGCAGTGAGTCGGGCAACGGAAAACTGTTTTTT. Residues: CASSESGNGKLFF.

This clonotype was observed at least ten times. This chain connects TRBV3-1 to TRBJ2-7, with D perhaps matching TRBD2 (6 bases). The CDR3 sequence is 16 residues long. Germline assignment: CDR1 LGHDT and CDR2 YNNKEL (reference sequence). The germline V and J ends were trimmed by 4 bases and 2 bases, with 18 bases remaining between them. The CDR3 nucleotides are TGTGCCAGCAGCCGAATCATGAGCGGGTCCGCCTACGAGCAGTACTTC. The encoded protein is CASSRIMSGSAYEQYF.

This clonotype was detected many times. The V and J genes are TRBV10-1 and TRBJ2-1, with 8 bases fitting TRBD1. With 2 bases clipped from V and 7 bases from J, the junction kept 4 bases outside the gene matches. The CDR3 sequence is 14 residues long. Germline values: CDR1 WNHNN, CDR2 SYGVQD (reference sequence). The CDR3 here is CASSEPDRENEQFF. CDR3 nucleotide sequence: TGCGCCAGCAGTGAGCCGGACAGGGAAAATGAGCAGTTCTTC.

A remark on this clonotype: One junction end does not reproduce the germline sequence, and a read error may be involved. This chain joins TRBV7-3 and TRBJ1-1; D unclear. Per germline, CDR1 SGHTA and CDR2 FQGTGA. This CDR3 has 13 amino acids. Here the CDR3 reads CASILILGSEAFF. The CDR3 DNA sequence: TGTGCCAGCATCTTAATTCTTGGAAGTGAAGCTTTCTTT.

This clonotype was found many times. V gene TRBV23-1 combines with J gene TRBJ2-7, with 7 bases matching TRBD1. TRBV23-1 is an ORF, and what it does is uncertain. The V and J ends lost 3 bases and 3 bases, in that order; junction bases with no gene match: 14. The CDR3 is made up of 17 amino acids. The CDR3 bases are TGCGCCAGCAGTCACCTTCTATTGGACAGGACCGACTACGAGCAGTACGTC. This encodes CASSHLLLDRTDYEQYV.

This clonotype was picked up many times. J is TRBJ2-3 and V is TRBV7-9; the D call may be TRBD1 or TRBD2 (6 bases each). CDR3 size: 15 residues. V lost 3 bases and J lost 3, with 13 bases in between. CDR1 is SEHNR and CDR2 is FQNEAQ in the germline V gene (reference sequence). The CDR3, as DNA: TGTGCCAGCAGCTTCCCCGGGGGCGGTACAGATACGCAGTATTTT. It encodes CASSFPGGGTDTQYF.

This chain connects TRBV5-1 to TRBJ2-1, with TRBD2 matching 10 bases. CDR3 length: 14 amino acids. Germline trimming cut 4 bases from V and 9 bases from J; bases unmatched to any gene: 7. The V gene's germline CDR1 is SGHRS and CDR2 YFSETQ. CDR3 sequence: CASSPSGGVTEQFF. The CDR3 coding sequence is TGCGCCAGCAGCCCGAGCGGGGGGGTCACTGAGCAGTTCTTC.